This T cell receptor beta chain was found in a study of blood T cell repertoires in COVID-19. Study summary: COVID-19 samples, acute and convalescent, were from the United States, Italy and Spain.

In the authors' methods: Estimation of nucleated cell counts was performed using reference gene primer amplification. Sequencing was performed with immunoSEQ multiplex PCR; in TCRdb, only in-frame clones are kept and a portion is missing. V, J and clone size derive from that table, while D and trimming were established from the DNA sequence. The sample holds under 450,000 clones; more than 85% are singletons and the top ten take around 0.94%. After removal of 1 base from V and 1 base from J, the junction contained 12 bases not matched to a gene. The CDR3 covers 19 residues. From germline, CDR1 is LGHDT and CDR2 YNNKEL (reference sequence). Participants spanned ages roughly 18 to 90 years and resided in about 25 US areas. Assignments of participants to cohorts depended upon their own reported clinical history.

Sequencing input: PBMCs or T cells enriched from blood (not recorded which). The chain is built from TRBV3-1 (or the pseudogene TRBV3-2) and TRBJ2-3, with 9 bases lining up with TRBD2. The clonotype originates from a middle-aged woman who had been exposed to COVID-19. The DNA of the CDR3 is TGTGCCAGCAGCCAAGCGCTTGGTGCGGGGGGGAAAGGCACAGATACGCAGTATTTT. Translating it yields CASSQALGAGGKGTDTQYF.